The 25 T cell receptor beta chains presented below share a single source sample, sequenced in a study of blood T cell repertoires in COVID-19. TCRdb's table, derived via immunoSEQ multiplex PCR, lists solely in-frame clones and lacks some. This sample yields more than 300,000 clones, of which about nine tenths are seen a single time; roughly 6.6% belongs to the top ten. Sequenced input: peripheral blood. These receptors came from a woman aged 65 to 85 with COVID-19, enrolled during active disease.

CDR3 nucleotides: TGTGCCAGCAGTTTTGGAGGCATAGATGGCTACACCTTC. This encodes CASSFGGIDGYTF. This chain joins TRBV12-3 or TRBV12-4 and TRBJ1-2, with D unresolved. The CDR3 has 13 residues. V gave up 3 bases and J gave up 6 bases, with 11 bases separating them.

The V call is TRBV6-6, the J call TRBJ1-1; TRBD1 matches at 8 bases. With 5 bases clipped from V and 8 bases from J, the junction kept 10 bases outside the gene matches. Looked up from germline, CDR1 is MNHNY and CDR2 is SVGAGI (reference sequence). The CDR3 contains 14 residues. Here the CDR3 DNA reads TGTGCCAGCAGTGGCCTTGGACAGGGAGCCGAAGCTTTCTTT. This sequence encodes CASSGLGQGAEAFF.

The chain joins TRBV18 to TRBJ2-7, with 9 bases fitting TRBD1. This CDR3 is 16 amino acids long. Germline assignment: CDR1 KGHSH and CDR2 LQKENI. V lost 2 bases, J lost 2 bases, and 7 bases stayed unmatched. CDR3 coding DNA: TGTGCCAGCTCACCAGAGTGGGGACAGGGCACCTACGAGCAGTACTTC. The encoded protein is CASSPEWGQGTYEQYF.

About this clone: Other DNA sequences in this specimen translate into the identical CDR3. V and J are TRBV6-5 and TRBJ1-2; D remains unclear. The CDR3 sequence is 12 residues long. The germline V gene has CDR1 MNHEY and CDR2 SVGAGI. The V gene lost 4 bases and the J gene lost 4 bases, with 7 bases spanning the gap. CDR3 bases: TGTGCCAGCAGTTCCGGGATCTATGGCTACACCTTC. This translates into CASSSGIYGYTF.

The rearrangement joins TRBV5-1 to TRBJ1-4; D is perhaps TRBD1 (5 bases). There are 14 residues in the CDR3. V lost 7 bases and J 3 bases, leaving 13 bases between the germline ends. In germline, CDR1 is SGHRS, CDR2 YFSETQ. CDR3 residues: CASSGGRANEKLFF. In nucleotides, the CDR3 is TGCGCCAGCTCGGGGGGTCGAGCTAATGAAAAACTGTTTTTT.

V and J are TRBV5-1 and TRBJ1-5; D uncertain. The CDR3 loop spans 17 amino acids. The germline CDR1 and CDR2 sequences are SGHRS and YFSETQ. V was trimmed by 4 bases and J by 1 base, leaving 18 bases between them. CDR3 residues: CASSLGPIGVSNQPQHF. The DNA for the CDR3 is TGCGCCAGCAGCCTCGGTCCAATCGGGGTGAGCAATCAGCCCCAGCATTTT.

The chain joins TRBV5-1 to TRBJ2-7; the D is unclear. The CDR3 extends over 14 amino acids. Germline V gene lookup returns CDR1 SGHRS and CDR2 YFSETQ. V was cut by 2 bases and J by 1 base, with 10 bases left in between. CDR3 nucleotide sequence: TGCGCCAGCAGCTTATCGTCCTCGTCCTACGAGCAGTACTTC. Protein product: CASSLSSSSYEQYF. Together with reference TRBV5-1 and TRBJ2-7, the CDR3 gives the full variable domain: KAGVTQTPRYLIKTRGQQVTLSCSPISGHRSVSWYQQTPGQGLQFLFEYFSETQRNKGNFPGRFSGRQFSNSRSEMNVSTLELGDSALYLCASSLSSSSYEQYFGPGTRLTVT.

This chain uses TRBV5-1 with TRBJ1-1, with D perhaps matching TRBD1 (5 bases). Between the trimmed V and J ends, which lost 5 bases and 1 base, there was a span of 9 bases. CDR1 is SGHRS and CDR2 is YFSETQ in the germline V gene. The CDR3 spans 13 residues. Here the CDR3 reads CASSRGGNTEAFF. CDR3 in DNA: TGCGCCAGCAGTAGGGGAGGGAACACTGAAGCTTTCTTT. Using reference TRBV5-1 and TRBJ1-1 for the parts outside the CDR3, the full variable domain is KAGVTQTPRYLIKTRGQQVTLSCSPISGHRSVSWYQQTPGQGLQFLFEYFSETQRNKGNFPGRFSGRQFSNSRSEMNVSTLELGDSALYLCASSRGGNTEAFFGQGTRLTVV.

This chain uses TRBV14 with TRBJ2-5, with 7 bases that match TRBD1. The J segment lost 4 bases and the V segment lost 1 base, leaving 12 bases of the junction unmatched. Germline CDR1 and CDR2: SGHDN and FVKESK. CDR3 length equals 17 residues. CDR3 coding DNA: TGTGCCAGCAGCCAAGGAGGGGGCATTGGGTCACGAGAGACCCAGTACTTC. Translating gives CASSQGGGIGSRETQYF.

The chain joins TRBV19 to TRBJ2-6; tentatively, D is TRBD2 (7 bases). V dropped 8 bases and J dropped 0 bases, with 11 bases sitting between them. Per germline, CDR1 LNHDA and CDR2 SQIVND (reference sequence). This CDR3 region has 15 residues. The CDR3 DNA sequence: TGTGCCAGTCGAGGGGGGGTCTCTGGGGCCAACGTCCTGACTTTC. It is translated as CASRGGVSGANVLTF.

The rearrangement joins TRBV10-3 to TRBJ1-1; 7 bases agree with TRBD1. This CDR3 spans 15 amino acids. The V gene end was trimmed by 3 bases and the J gene end by 2 bases; junction bases not matched to a gene: 6. Looked up from germline, CDR1 is ENHRY and CDR2 is SYGVKD. The CDR3: CAISESGTANTEAFF. CDR3 in DNA: TGTGCCATCAGTGAATCCGGGACAGCAAACACTGAAGCTTTCTTT.

This clone was detected only a few times. V gene TRBV19 combines with J gene TRBJ1-1; 7 bases are shared with TRBD1. The V gene's germline CDR1 is LNHDA and CDR2 SQIVND (reference sequence). The V segment lost 1 base and the J segment 5 bases; nucleotides outside the gene matches: 7. The CDR3 is 15 residues long. The CDR3 DNA reads TGTGCCAGTAGTATAGTCACAGGGGTAGTTACTGAAGCTTTCTTT. Translating it yields CASSIVTGVVTEAFF.

This rearrangement joins TRBV6-5 to TRBJ1-2; D possibly corresponds to TRBD1 (6 bases). The CDR3 runs to 11 residues. Trimming stripped 9 bases from V and 7 bases from J, with 12 bases between. The germline gives CDR1 MNHEY, CDR2 SVGAGI. In DNA, the CDR3 is TGTGCCAGTAAGACAGGTCGTGGCTACACCTTC. This codes for CASKTGRGYTF.

For the CDR3, the DNA is TGTGCCAGCAGAACCGGGACAGGGGCCTACGAGCAGTACTTC. It codes for CASRTGTGAYEQYF. V and J are TRBV5-6 and TRBJ2-7; 10 positions agree with TRBD1. From germline, CDR1 is SGHDT and CDR2 YYEEEE. The CDR3 extends over 14 amino acids. V lost 5 bases to trimming and J lost 2 bases; unmatched junction nucleotides: 4.

The V call is TRBV19, the J call TRBJ1-3, with 8 bases identical to TRBD1. The V gene's germline CDR1 is LNHDA and CDR2 SQIVND (reference sequence). Trimming took 9 bases from V and 4 from J; bases not matched to a gene: 11. CDR3 length: 15 residues. This CDR3 reads CASSPQGARGNTIYF. For the CDR3, the DNA is TGTGCCAGCAGTCCTCAGGGGGCGAGGGGAAACACCATATATTTT.

The gene calls are TRBV11-2 and TRBJ1-6; D is undetermined. The CDR3 contains 15 residues. Germline V gene lookup returns CDR1 SGHAT and CDR2 FQNNGV. The V end was cut by 1 base, the J end by 2 bases, with 6 bases between. CDR3 sequence: CASSLGQAYNSPLHF. For the CDR3, the DNA is TGTGCCAGCAGCTTAGGGCAGGCCTATAATTCACCCCTCCACTTT.

The CDR3: CASSQGTGVRAEAFF. CDR3 DNA sequence: TGTGCCAGCAGCCAAGGGACAGGGGTCCGGGCTGAAGCTTTCTTT. The rearrangement links TRBV3-1 (or the pseudogene TRBV3-2) to TRBJ1-1; 9 nucleotides agree with TRBD1. The CDR3 has 15 residues. Germline assignment: CDR1 LGHDT and CDR2 YNNKEL (reference sequence). Trimming cost V 1 base and J 6 bases; bases outside gene matches: 6.

The rearrangement joins TRBV14 to TRBJ1-1; no clear D. Germline-derived CDR1 and CDR2 are SGHDN and FVKESK. The CDR3 is 13 residues long. With 2 bases removed from V and 2 bases from J, the gap between germline ends came to 6 bases. The CDR3 DNA reads as TGTGCCAGCAGCCAATCTTCCAACACTGAAGCTTTCTTT. Translating it yields CASSQSSNTEAFF.

This clone is a singleton in its sample. The chain has TRBV21-1 and TRBJ1-1; TRBD1, the table's D call, lacks a check against the DNA. TRBV21-1 is an annotated pseudogene. The length of the CDR3 is 14 residues. The CDR3 reads CASSKGAGDTEAFF. The CDR3 bases are TGTGCCAGCAGCAAAGGAGCAGGGGATACTGAAGCTTTCTTT.

J is TRBJ2-6 and V is TRBV9; D is possibly TRBD1 (5 bases). Germline loops: CDR1 SGDLS, CDR2 YYNGEE. This CDR3 is built from 20 residues. V lost 1 base to trimming and J lost 1 base, with 21 bases between them. The CDR3 region is CASSVTQGAQPLSGANVLTF. The DNA for the CDR3 is TGTGCCAGCAGCGTAACCCAAGGGGCCCAGCCTCTTTCTGGGGCCAACGTCCTGACTTTC.

This clone has a single count. The J gene is TRBJ2-1, the V gene TRBV6-5, with TRBD2 identical over 13 bases. Looked up from germline, CDR1 is MNHEY and CDR2 is SVGAGI. This CDR3 has 14 amino acids. Trimming took 5 bases from V and 7 from J; bases not matched to a gene: 2. The DNA of the CDR3 is TGTGCCAGCAGTAAACTAGCGGGGGGGAATGAGCAGTTCTTC. This translates into CASSKLAGGNEQFF.

CDR3 protein: CATSDLPGATSSYNEQFF. In DNA form, the CDR3 reads TGTGCCACCAGTGATTTGCCGGGAGCGACCAGCTCCTACAATGAGCAGTTCTTC. V is TRBV24-1 and J is TRBJ2-1, with D possibly TRBD2 on 6 matching bases. This CDR3 has 18 residues. The germline gives CDR1 KGHDR, CDR2 SFDVKD. Trimming shortened V by 0 bases and J by 0 bases, and 14 bases separated the two germline ends.

The gene calls are TRBV5-8 and TRBJ1-6; no clear D gene. Trimming pared 4 bases from V and 10 bases from J, leaving 9 bases between. This CDR3 is 12 amino acids long. The germline V gene encodes CDR1 SGHTS and CDR2 YDEGEE. CDR3 coding DNA: TGTGCCAGCAGCGTTGGGGAGTCACCCCTCCACTTT. The encoded protein is CASSVGESPLHF.

The chain links TRBV2 to TRBJ2-1; 12 positions match TRBD2. The CDR3 is 15 amino acids. The J segment lost 12 bases and the V segment lost 6 bases, leaving 12 bases of the junction unmatched. Germline V gene data show CDR1 as SNHLY and CDR2 as FYNNEI. As DNA, the CDR3 is TGTGCCAGCAGCGCTACTAGCGGGGGGTTTAAATTGCAGTTCTTC. Residues: CASSATSGGFKLQFF.

This sequence joins TRBV18 and TRBJ1-2, with TRBD1 identical over 8 bases. The germline V gene has CDR1 KGHSH and CDR2 LQKENI. The ends lost 3 bases at V and 6 bases at J; junction bases unmatched: 9. CDR3 length: 15 residues. CDR3 region: CASSPPDRVDDGYTF. The CDR3 DNA sequence: TGTGCCAGCTCACCCCCGGACAGGGTGGATGATGGCTACACCTTC.